This T cell receptor beta chain was found in a study of patients and donors after allogeneic stem cell transplantation. One entry per CDR3 protein results from TCRdb running MiXCR on the RT-PCR reads. The sample lists approximately 140,000 distinct CDR3 sequences, about a third seen once, with 40% to 55% in the top ten. The V segment lost 6 bases and the J segment 7 bases; nucleotides outside the gene matches: 7. The length of the CDR3 is 14 residues. Germline loops: CDR1 ENHRY, CDR2 SYGVKD. V gene TRBV10-3 combines with J gene TRBJ1-4, with 8 bases matching TRBD1. The origin of this receptor is a human donor who was either an allogeneic HSCT recipient or a stem cell or donor lymphocyte infusion donor (not recorded which). It is not recorded whose cells these are; they may come from a transplant donor. The specimen sequenced was blood, either unsorted or a sorted T cell fraction (not recorded which). The CDR3, as DNA: TGTGCCATCAGCGCAGGGGGCAGTGGTGAAAAACTGTTTTTT. It yields the protein CAISAGGSGEKLFF.